This TCR beta chain was documented in a study of identical twins. Ten or more counts support this clonotype. Its antigen is not identified. This CDR3 has 13 residues. Germline V lookup: CDR1 GTSNPN, CDR2 SVGIG (reference sequence). V lost 2 bases and J lost 9; bases outside the gene matches: 6. Notes on the study in general: Modelling underestimated the level of out-of-frame TCR alpha sharing observed in monozygotic twins. Cross-sectional statistics, not tracking of the same donors, supported the conclusions.

TCRdb re-called the 5' RACE reads with MiXCR, one entry per CDR3 protein. The sample holds approximately 210,000 distinct CDR3 sequences; around a tenth are singletons and the top ten take 5% to 6.5%. The sample taken for sequencing was memory (CD45RO+) T cells sorted from blood. This TCR was sampled from a young woman in good health. The chain has TRBV30 and TRBJ2-1; TRBD2 aligns across 8 bases. The CDR3 spells CAWSSGLEGEQFF. Written as DNA, the CDR3 is TGTGCCTGGAGTTCGGGACTAGAGGGTGAGCAGTTCTTC.